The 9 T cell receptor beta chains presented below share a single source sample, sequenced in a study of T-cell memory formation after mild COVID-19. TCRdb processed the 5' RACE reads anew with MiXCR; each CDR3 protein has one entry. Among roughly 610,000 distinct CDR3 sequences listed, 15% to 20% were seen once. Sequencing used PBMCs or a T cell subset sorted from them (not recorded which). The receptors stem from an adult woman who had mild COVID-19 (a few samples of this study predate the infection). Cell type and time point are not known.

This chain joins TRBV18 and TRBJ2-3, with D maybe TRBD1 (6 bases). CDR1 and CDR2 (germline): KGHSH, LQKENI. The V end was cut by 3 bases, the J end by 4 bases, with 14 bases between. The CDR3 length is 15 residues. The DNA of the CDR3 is TGTGCCAGCTCACCGTTCAACAGGGCCCCAGATACGCAGTATTTT. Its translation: CASSPFNRAPDTQYF.

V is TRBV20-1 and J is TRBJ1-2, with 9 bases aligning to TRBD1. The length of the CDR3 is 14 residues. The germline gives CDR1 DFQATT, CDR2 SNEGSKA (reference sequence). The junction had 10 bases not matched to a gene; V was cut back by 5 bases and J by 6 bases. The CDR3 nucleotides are TGCAGTGCTGGCACTCCGGGACAGGGTGATGGCTACACCTTC. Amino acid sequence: CSAGTPGQGDGYTF.

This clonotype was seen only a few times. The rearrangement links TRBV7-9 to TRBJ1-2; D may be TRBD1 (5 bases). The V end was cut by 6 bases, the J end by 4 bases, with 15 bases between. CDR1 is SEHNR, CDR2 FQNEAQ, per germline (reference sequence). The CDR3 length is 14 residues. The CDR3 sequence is CASSFIRDVYGYTF. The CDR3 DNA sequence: TGTGCCAGCAGTTTCATCCGGGACGTCTATGGCTACACCTTC.

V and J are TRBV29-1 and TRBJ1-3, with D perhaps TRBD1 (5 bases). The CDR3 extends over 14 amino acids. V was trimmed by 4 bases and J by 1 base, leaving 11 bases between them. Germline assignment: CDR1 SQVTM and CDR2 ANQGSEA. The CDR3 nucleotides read TGCAGCGTTGCAGAGGGGCTTTCTGGAAACACCATATATTTT. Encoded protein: CSVAEGLSGNTIYF.

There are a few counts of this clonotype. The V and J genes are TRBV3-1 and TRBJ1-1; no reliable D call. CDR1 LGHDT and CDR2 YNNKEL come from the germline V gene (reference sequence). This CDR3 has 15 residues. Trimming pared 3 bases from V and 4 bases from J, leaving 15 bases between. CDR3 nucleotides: TGTGCCAGCAGCCATATAGTTTTAGCGGGCACTGAAGCTTTCTTT. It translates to CASSHIVLAGTEAFF. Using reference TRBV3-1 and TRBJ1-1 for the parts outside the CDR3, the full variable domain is DTAVSQTPKYLVTQMGNDKSIKCEQNLGHDTMYWYKQDSKKFLKIMFSYNNKELIINETVPNRFSPKSPDKAHLNLHINSLELGDSAVYFCASSHIVLAGTEAFFGQGTRLTVV.

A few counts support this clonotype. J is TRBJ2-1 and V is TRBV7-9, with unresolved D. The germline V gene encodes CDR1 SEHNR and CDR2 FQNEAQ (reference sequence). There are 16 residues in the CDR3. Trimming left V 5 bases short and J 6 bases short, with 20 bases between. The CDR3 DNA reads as TGTGCCAGCAGCCACGTGGAGCGAATCCTGGGCAATGAGCAGTTCTTC. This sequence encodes CASSHVERILGNEQFF. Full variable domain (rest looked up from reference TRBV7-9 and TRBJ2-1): DTGVSQNPRHKITKRGQNVTFRCDPISEHNRLYWYRQTLGQGPEFLTYFQNEAQLEKSRLLSDRFSAERPKGSFSTLEIQRTEQGDSAMYLCASSHVERILGNEQFFGPGTRLTVL.

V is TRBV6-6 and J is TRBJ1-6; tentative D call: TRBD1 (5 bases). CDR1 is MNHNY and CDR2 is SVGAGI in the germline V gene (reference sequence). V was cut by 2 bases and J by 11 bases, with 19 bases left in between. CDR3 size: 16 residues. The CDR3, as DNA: TGTGCCAGCAGTTACGGCGTGCCCCTTTGGGGGACACCCCTCCACTTT. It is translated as CASSYGVPLWGTPLHF.

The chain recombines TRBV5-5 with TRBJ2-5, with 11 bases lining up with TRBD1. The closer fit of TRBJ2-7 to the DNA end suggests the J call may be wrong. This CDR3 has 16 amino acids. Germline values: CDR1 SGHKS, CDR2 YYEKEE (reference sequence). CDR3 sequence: CASSLDAGTGGYEQYF. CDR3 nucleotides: TGTGCCAGCAGCTTGGATGCCGGGACAGGGGGCTACGAGCAGTACTTC.

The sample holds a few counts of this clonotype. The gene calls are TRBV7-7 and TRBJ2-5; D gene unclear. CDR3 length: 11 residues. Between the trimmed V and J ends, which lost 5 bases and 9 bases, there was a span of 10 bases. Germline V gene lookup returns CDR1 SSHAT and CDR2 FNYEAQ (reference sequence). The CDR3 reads CASSRPPSQYF. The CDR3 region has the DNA TGTGCCAGCAGCAGACCCCCGTCCCAGTACTTC. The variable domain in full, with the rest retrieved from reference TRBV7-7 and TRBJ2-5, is GAGVSQSPRYKVTKRGQDVTLRCDPISSHATLYWYQQALGQGPEFLTYFNYEAQPDKSGLPSDRFSAERPEGSISTLTIQRTEQRDSAMYRCASSRPPSQYFGPGTRLLVL.